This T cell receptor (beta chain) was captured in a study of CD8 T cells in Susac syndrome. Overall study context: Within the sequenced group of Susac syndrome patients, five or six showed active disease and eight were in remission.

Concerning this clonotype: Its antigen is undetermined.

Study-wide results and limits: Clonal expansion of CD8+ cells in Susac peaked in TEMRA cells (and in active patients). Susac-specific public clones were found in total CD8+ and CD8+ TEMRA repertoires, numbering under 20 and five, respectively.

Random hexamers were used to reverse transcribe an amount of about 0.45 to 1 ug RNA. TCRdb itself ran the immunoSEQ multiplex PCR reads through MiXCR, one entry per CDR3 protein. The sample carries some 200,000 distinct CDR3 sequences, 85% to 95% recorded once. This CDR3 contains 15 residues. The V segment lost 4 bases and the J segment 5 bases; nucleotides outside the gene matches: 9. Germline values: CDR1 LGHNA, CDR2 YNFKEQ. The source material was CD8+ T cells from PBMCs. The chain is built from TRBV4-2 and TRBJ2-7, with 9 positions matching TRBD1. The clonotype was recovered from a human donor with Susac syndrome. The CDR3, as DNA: TGTGCCAGCAGCCTAACAGGGGGCGCAATCGACGAGCAGTACTTC. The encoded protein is CASSLTGGAIDEQYF.